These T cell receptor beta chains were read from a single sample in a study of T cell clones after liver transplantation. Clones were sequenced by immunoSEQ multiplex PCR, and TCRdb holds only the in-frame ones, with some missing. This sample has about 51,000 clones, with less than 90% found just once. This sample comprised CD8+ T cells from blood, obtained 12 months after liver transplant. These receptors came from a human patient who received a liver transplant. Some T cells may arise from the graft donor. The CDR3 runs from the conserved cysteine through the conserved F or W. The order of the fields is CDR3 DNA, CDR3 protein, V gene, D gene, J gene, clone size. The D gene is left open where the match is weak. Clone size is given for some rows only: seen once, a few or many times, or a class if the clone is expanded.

cdr3_nt: TGTGCCAGCAGTTTGAGGGGGGCCAATAACTATGGCTACACCTTC; cdr3_aa: CASSLRGANNYGYTF; v_call: TRBV27; d_call: -; j_call: TRBJ1-2; clone_size: once
cdr3_nt: TGTGCCAGCAGCTTGACAGGGGGTAATGAAAAACTGTTTTTT; cdr3_aa: CASSLTGGNEKLFF; v_call: TRBV7-9; d_call: TRBD1; j_call: TRBJ1-4; clone_size: -
cdr3_nt: TGCGCCAGCAGCCCGGGACGGGGGTTCCAGGGGGCTGAAGCTTTCTTT; cdr3_aa: CASSPGRGFQGAEAFF; v_call: TRBV5-1; d_call: TRBD1; j_call: TRBJ1-1; clone_size: -
cdr3_nt: TGTGCCAGTAGTCCACTCGGGGTTAGCACAGATACGCAGTATTTT; cdr3_aa: CASSPLGVSTDTQYF; v_call: TRBV19; d_call: -; j_call: TRBJ2-3; clone_size: -
cdr3_nt: TGTGCCAGCAGTGAAGGACAGGGTCTCTTGAACACTGAAGCTTTCTTT; cdr3_aa: CASSEGQGLLNTEAFF; v_call: TRBV2; d_call: TRBD1; j_call: TRBJ1-1; clone_size: -
cdr3_nt: TGTGCCAGCAGGAGGACAGGGTACCTCTCTGGAAACACCATATATTTT; cdr3_aa: CASRRTGYLSGNTIYF; v_call: TRBV2; d_call: TRBD1; j_call: TRBJ1-3; clone_size: -
cdr3_nt: TGTGCCAGCAGTTTAGTCGGGGCCATAAATTCCCAGCAGTTCTTC; cdr3_aa: CASSLVGAINSQQFF; v_call: TRBV27; d_call: -; j_call: TRBJ2-1; clone_size: -
cdr3_nt: TGCGCCAGCAGCCAAGAGGCGGGAGGCTACAATGAGCAGTTCTTC; cdr3_aa: CASSQEAGGYNEQFF; v_call: TRBV4-1; d_call: TRBD2; j_call: TRBJ2-1; clone_size: -
cdr3_nt: TGTGCCAGCATGGGAGGGGTTTCTGGAAACACCATATATTTT; cdr3_aa: CASMGGVSGNTIYF; v_call: TRBV27; d_call: -; j_call: TRBJ1-3; clone_size: -
cdr3_nt: TGCGCCAGCAGCCAAGTGGGCGGGCGTGTATCCTACAATGAGCAGTTCTTC; cdr3_aa: CASSQVGGRVSYNEQFF; v_call: TRBV4-1; d_call: -; j_call: TRBJ2-1; clone_size: -
cdr3_nt: TGTGCCAGCAGCCAATTAGGGGACAGGGATTTGTGGAATGAGCAGTTCTTC; cdr3_aa: CASSQLGDRDLWNEQFF; v_call: TRBV14; d_call: TRBD1; j_call: TRBJ2-1; clone_size: -
cdr3_nt: TGTGCCAGCAGCCCTACCAAAGCTGGGAATCAGCCCCAGCATTTT; cdr3_aa: CASSPTKAGNQPQHF; v_call: TRBV5-5; d_call: -; j_call: TRBJ1-5; clone_size: few